This record looks at one T cell receptor (beta chain) sequence and its context. Its matching antigen is unknown. The entirety of the isolated RNA underwent reverse transcription, so expressed TCRB transcripts were sequenced. About 3.6 million reads was the average for naive, central memory and regulatory T cell samples. This table comes from immunoSEQ multiplex PCR, and its TCRdb copy is limited to in-frame clones, with some not included. This table has 300,000 or so clones, approximately 13% appearing once. The entry originates in a study of beta chain features in type 1 diabetes. Whole-study findings and limits: A closer apparent resemblance between naive, central memory and Treg TCRB repertoires was seen in patients than in healthy donors. TCRB CDR3 length was moderately but significantly reduced in all four CD4+ subsets of Type 1 diabetes patients.

The CDR3 contains 16 residues. The germline gives CDR1 SGDLS, CDR2 YYNGEE. Trimming at V came to 2 bases and at J to 1 base, leaving 8 bases not matched to a gene. Blood was drawn once from each donor into heparinised tubes. The draws averaged about 110 mL. The chain uses TRBV9 and TRBJ1-1, with 7 bases fitting TRBD1. Sequencing input: naive CD4+ T cells from blood. The origin of this receptor is a woman aged 18-30 years with type 1 diabetes. The chain's CDR3 is CASSVWTGLGNTEAFF. As DNA, the CDR3 is TGTGCCAGCAGCGTTTGGACAGGTTTGGGGAACACTGAAGCTTTCTTT.